The T cell receptor beta chain under discussion was sequenced for a study of breast tumors, draining lymph nodes, adjacent tissues. Comments on this clonotype: Antigen specificity is unknown.

One entry per CDR3 protein, called by TCRdb with MiXCR from the multiplex PCR reads. The sample carries nearly 200,000 distinct CDR3 sequences, 25% to 40% recorded once. General study findings and limits: Data fit most tumor T cells coming from lymph node, expanding in tumor. Compared with basal-like, luminal-like tumors shared significantly more repertoire with nontumor tissue. Tumor T cell lymph node origin was a supported hypothesis, not proven. Tumor repertoires ranked between lymph nodes and nontumor tissue in diversity, with V and J gene preferences.

The lymph nodes were axillary draining lymph nodes from breast cancer patients. The V end was cut by 0 bases, the J end by 7 bases, with 13 bases between. Per germline, CDR1 SEHNR and CDR2 FQNEAQ (reference sequence). The CDR3 is 15 residues long. The rearrangement joins TRBV7-9 to TRBJ1-5; no clear D gene. Material for sequencing was axillary lymph node tissue. This receptor was taken from a female donor with breast cancer. Some clones in this sample may be carry-over from other donors' samples. CDR3 protein: CASSLAGTYEQPQHF. The CDR3 nucleotides are TGTGCCAGCAGCTTAGCAGGAACCTACGAGCAGCCCCAGCATTTT.